This T cell receptor (beta chain) is drawn from a study of T cell repertoires in cytomegalovirus infection. Whole-study context: An indication of both CMV infection and matching HLA type came from public TCR beta signatures.

On this clonotype itself: Its specificity is not known.

TCRdb itself ran the reads through MiXCR, one entry per CDR3 protein. The data show about 130,000 distinct CDR3 sequences, roughly a third seen once. The material was CD8+ T cells from cultured PBMCs, obtained from culture after CMV antigen stimulation. The TCR comes from a human donor in good health (CMV status not recorded). Some clones in this sample may be carry-over from other donors' samples.

CDR3 sequence reads: CASSEYLLEQYF. The CDR3 DNA reads TGTGCCAGCAGTGAATATCTCTTGGAGCAGTACTTC. The V call is TRBV6-1, the J call TRBJ2-7; D unclear. This CDR3 has 12 residues. Germline V lookup: CDR1 MNHNS, CDR2 SASEGT. V was shortened by 2 bases and J by 7 bases, with 9 bases between the two germline ends.